The 20 T cell receptor beta chains listed next were all sequenced from one sample in a study of blood T cells in healthy people across ages. Primed by a sample-barcoded 5' primer and a J-beta primer mix, a second PCR proceeded for about 7 to 11 cycles. TCRdb reanalysed the 5' RACE reads using MiXCR and keeps one entry per CDR3 protein. In the table there are more than 800,000 distinct CDR3 sequences, 40% to 55% of which are singletons. Sequencing input: blood. All receptors derive from a woman aged 55-70 years in good health.

This clonotype was observed a few times. The chain uses TRBV12-3 or TRBV12-4 and TRBJ1-1; D call uncertain. The CDR3 is 17 residues long. V lost 3 bases and J 0 bases, leaving 17 bases between the germline ends. In DNA, the CDR3 is TGTGCCAGCAGTTTGGTGTTAGGGAATACAGTGAACACTGAAGCTTTCTTT. Encoded protein: CASSLVLGNTVNTEAFF.

Only a few counts were recorded for this clonotype. The chain combines TRBV2 with TRBJ2-1, with D perhaps TRBD1 (6 bases). The ends were cut back, 5 bases at V and 6 bases at J, with 20 bases in the middle. Per the germline V gene, CDR1 is SNHLY and CDR2 is FYNNEI. This CDR3 has 16 amino acids. The CDR3 DNA sequence: TGTGCCAGCAGTAGAACAGGGCCCAACCCTTCCAATGAGCAGTTCTTC. Translating gives CASSRTGPNPSNEQFF.

This rearrangement joins TRBV4-1 to TRBJ1-1; D is unclear. The V gene's germline CDR1 is MGHRA and CDR2 YSYEKL. Trimming pared 0 bases from V and 3 bases from J, leaving 14 bases between. CDR3 length: 16 amino acids. The CDR3 loop reads CASSQELTRAHTEAFF. CDR3 in DNA: TGCGCCAGCAGCCAAGAACTGACGCGCGCCCACACTGAAGCTTTCTTT.

V is TRBV12-3 or TRBV12-4 and J is TRBJ2-6; D is uncertain. This CDR3 comprises 17 residues. The ends were cut back, 3 bases at V and 0 bases at J, with 12 bases in the middle. CDR3 nucleotides: TGTGCCAGCAGTTTCGGCAGGTTACTCTCTGGGGCCAACGTCCTGACTTTC. This translates into CASSFGRLLSGANVLTF.

The chain is built from TRBV20-1 and TRBJ2-3, with 9 nucleotides matching TRBD1. Germline CDR1 DFQATT, CDR2 SNEGSKA (reference sequence). The CDR3 has 14 residues. V lost 4 bases and J lost 3; bases outside the gene matches: 5. CDR3 in DNA: TGCAGTGCTACAGGGACAGGGAGGACAGATACGCAGTATTTT. Translated, it gives CSATGTGRTDTQYF.

Only a few counts were recorded for this clonotype. The chain combines TRBV20-1 with TRBJ2-1; 8 bases agree with TRBD1. This CDR3 comprises 13 residues. The J segment lost 7 bases and the V segment lost 6 bases, leaving 8 bases of the junction unmatched. Germline assignment: CDR1 DFQATT and CDR2 SNEGSKA (reference sequence). CDR3 DNA: TGCAGTGCCCGTACGGACAGGGAAAATGAGCAGTTCTTC. Protein product: CSARTDRENEQFF.

V gene TRBV6-5 combines with J gene TRBJ1-2; TRBD1 is a possible D gene (5 bases). This CDR3 is built from 15 residues. V was cut by 6 bases and J by 4 bases, with 18 bases left in between. The germline V gene has CDR1 MNHEY and CDR2 SVGAGI. CDR3 DNA sequence: TGTGCCAGCAGCCGGATCCCCACCGGGACCTATGGCTACACCTTC. Translation: CASSRIPTGTYGYTF.

V is TRBV5-1 and J is TRBJ2-3; no definite D call. The CDR3 has 15 residues. Germline values: CDR1 SGHRS, CDR2 YFSETQ. V lost 2 bases and J 4 bases, leaving 14 bases between the germline ends. The CDR3 DNA sequence: TGCGCCAGCAGCTTTCCGGCCGGTGGGGCAGATACGCAGTATTTT. It encodes CASSFPAGGADTQYF.

The chain combines TRBV10-2 with TRBJ1-5, with 10 bases matching TRBD1. The CDR3 extends over 16 amino acids. J was trimmed by 9 bases and V by 3 bases; bases with no gene match: 11. Germline V lookup: CDR1 WSHSY, CDR2 SAAADI. The CDR3 DNA sequence: TGCGCCAGCAGTGAAGGAGTGACAGGGGGCAGTTTGCCCCAGCATTTT. Protein: CASSEGVTGGSLPQHF.

The chain employs TRBV27 and TRBJ2-5; D remains unclear. Trimming left V 1 base short and J 3 bases short, with 9 bases between. The germline V gene has CDR1 MNHEY and CDR2 SMNVEV (reference sequence). This CDR3 spans 14 amino acids. CDR3 DNA sequence: TGTGCCAGCAGTTTATTAGGGTTGGAAGAGACCCAGTACTTC. Residues: CASSLLGLEETQYF.

This clonotype was counted between two and nine times. The chain carries TRBV14 and TRBJ2-7; D unclear. Germline lookup yields CDR1 SGHDN and CDR2 FVKESK. Trimming cost V 2 bases and J 1 base, with 6 bases left between them. The CDR3 is 13 amino acids. The CDR3 region is CASSQKRSYEQYF. DNA of the CDR3: TGTGCCAGCAGCCAAAAAAGGTCCTACGAGCAGTACTTC. Filled out from reference TRBV14 and TRBJ2-7, the complete variable domain reads EAGVTQFPSHSVIEKGQTVTLRCDPISGHDNLYWYRRVMGKEIKFLLHFVKESKQDESGMPNNRFLAERTGGTYSTLKVQPAELEDSGVYFCASSQKRSYEQYFGPGTRLTVT.

The chain joins TRBV5-5 to TRBJ2-4; weak D call: TRBD1 (5 bases). Germline CDR1 reads SGHKS; CDR2 reads YYEKEE (reference sequence). The CDR3 is 12 residues long. V was trimmed by 0 bases and J by 14 bases, leaving 12 bases between them. The CDR3: CASSLAGSEKYF. Written as DNA, the CDR3 is TGTGCCAGCAGCTTGGCAGGGTCAGAAAAGTACTTC.

The sample holds many counts of this clonotype. The chain joins TRBV5-1 to TRBJ2-3; D not resolved. The CDR3 runs to 14 residues. Germline CDR1 SGHRS, CDR2 YFSETQ. V was cut by 1 base and J by 4 bases, with 10 bases left in between. The CDR3 sequence is CASSLTDPADTQYF. For the CDR3, the DNA is TGCGCCAGCAGCTTGACAGACCCTGCAGATACGCAGTATTTT.

This clonotype was seen once. The chain uses TRBV20-1 and TRBJ2-7, with no clear D. CDR1 DFQATT and CDR2 SNEGSKA come from the germline V gene (reference sequence). V lost 0 bases to trimming and J lost 3 bases, with 15 bases between them. The CDR3 is made up of 15 amino acids. The CDR3 DNA reads TGCAGTGCTAGAGACAGAGCCAGAACTATCTACGAGCAGTACTTC. It encodes CSARDRARTIYEQYF.

The rearrangement links TRBV4-2 to TRBJ2-1; no definite D call. The germline V gene has CDR1 LGHNA and CDR2 YNFKEQ. The CDR3 extends over 15 amino acids. Trimming shortened V by 4 bases and J by 0 bases, and 10 bases separated the two germline ends. CDR3 region: CASSPDQASYNEQFF. The CDR3 DNA reads TGTGCCAGCAGCCCGGACCAGGCCTCCTACAATGAGCAGTTCTTC.

This sequence joins TRBV6-1 and TRBJ2-3; 11 bases align to TRBD2. The length of the CDR3 is 17 residues. Per the germline V gene, CDR1 is MNHNS and CDR2 is SASEGT. The junction had 10 bases not matched to a gene; V was cut back by 6 bases and J by 2 bases. DNA for the CDR3: TGTGCCAGCAGCAAAACCCCGACTAGCGGGAACACAGATACGCAGTATTTT. Protein sequence: CASSKTPTSGNTDTQYF.

This rearrangement joins TRBV7-2 to TRBJ2-1; D assignment may be TRBD1 or TRBD2 (5 bases each). The CDR3 runs to 16 residues. Germline assignment: CDR1 SGHTA and CDR2 FQGNSA. Between the trimmed V and J ends, which lost 5 bases and 6 bases, there was a span of 20 bases. The DNA of the CDR3 is TGTGCCAGCAGCCGAGACCGGGACCAACGAGGCAATGAGCAGTTCTTC. Translation: CASSRDRDQRGNEQFF.

CDR3 coding DNA: TGTGCCAGCAGCTTCGCAGGGGGCTTGGAGACCCAGTACTTC. Translation gives CASSFAGGLETQYF. V usage is TRBV11-2 and J usage is TRBJ2-5; TRBD1 aligns across 8 bases. CDR3 size: 14 residues. The V gene's germline CDR1 is SGHAT and CDR2 FQNNGV. V dropped 3 bases and J dropped 5; count of bases not matched to a gene: 5.

J is TRBJ2-1 and V is TRBV20-1; 10 nucleotides line up with TRBD2. The CDR3 loop spans 16 amino acids. Germline lookup yields CDR1 DFQATT and CDR2 SNEGSKA (reference sequence). The ends lost 5 bases at V and 2 bases at J; junction bases unmatched: 9. The CDR3 DNA reads as TGCAGTGCTGAATCTGGGACTAGCGATACCTACAATGAGCAGTTCTTC. Translated, it gives CSAESGTSDTYNEQFF.

The chain carries TRBV6-1 and TRBJ2-3; 8 bases fit TRBD2. V lost 3 bases, J lost 4 bases, and 6 bases stayed unmatched. The CDR3 extends over 15 amino acids. Germline V gene data show CDR1 as MNHNS and CDR2 as SASEGT. The CDR3 nucleotides are TGTGCCAGCAGTGATAGCGGGATTTTCGCAGATACGCAGTATTTT. As protein: CASSDSGIFADTQYF.